These 21 T cell receptor beta chains were all obtained from the same sample, sequenced in a study of T cells in women clearing cervical HPV infection. Profiled with immunoSEQ multiplex PCR; TCRdb holds only in-frame clones, not every one. The sample table sets out tens of thousands of clones. Sequencing was done on a sample of blood buffy coat. These receptors were obtained from a woman between 18 and 75 years old with a cervical HPV16 infection that either progressed to CIN3+ or cleared (not recorded which).

CDR3 bases read: TGCGCCAGCAGCCCGCAGCCGACAGCCCCCTACGAG. It translates to CASSPQPTAPYE. The whole CDR3 protein is CASSPQPTAPYEQYF. The chain recombines TRBV5-1 with TRBJ2-7; tentatively, D is TRBD1 (5 bases). Read sequence stops 3 residues before the CDR3 end, and the germline J gene provides the missing end. V gave up 4 bases and J gave up 2 bases, with 16 bases separating them. CDR3 length equals 15 residues. The germline CDR1 and CDR2 sequences are SGHRS and YFSETQ. Full variable domain (missing parts from reference TRBV5-1 and TRBJ2-7): KAGVTQTPRYLIKTRGQQVTLSCSPISGHRSVSWYQQTPGQGLQFLFEYFSETQRNKGNFPGRFSGRQFSNSRSEMNVSTLELGDSALYLCASSPQPTAPYEQYFGPGTRLTVT.

With regard to this clone: The read terminates 3 residues ahead of where the CDR3 ends, so the germline J gene completes it. This sequence joins TRBV18 and TRBJ1-1, with D uncertain. CDR3 size: 14 residues. Germline V lookup: CDR1 KGHSH, CDR2 LQKENI. Deletions cut 2 bases from V and 4 bases from J, with 11 bases between. The CDR3 here is CASSPFGEATEAFF. The CDR3 bases that were read are TGTGCCAGCTCACCATTCGGGGAGGCCACTGAA.

On this clone itself: The DNA ends 3 residues before the CDR3 does, and the rest of the CDR3 is filled in from the germline J gene. The chain has TRBV28 and TRBJ2-7, with 8 positions matching TRBD1. Per germline, CDR1 MDHEN and CDR2 SYDVKM. The length of the CDR3 is 15 residues. V dropped 6 bases and J dropped 1; count of bases not matched to a gene: 8. CDR3 residues: CASRLTGAPSYEQYF. Partial CDR3 DNA: TGTGCCAGCAGACTGACAGGGGCCCCTTCCTACGAG.

As concerns this clone: The read halts 3 residues ahead of the CDR3 end, with the missing end drawn from the germline J gene. The V gene is TRBV20-1, the J gene TRBJ2-5; 9 bases are shared with TRBD2. The V segment lost 8 bases and the J segment 5 bases; nucleotides outside the gene matches: 15. Germline assignment: CDR1 DFQATT and CDR2 SNEGSKA (reference sequence). The CDR3 length is 15 residues. CDR3 DNA (partial): TGCAGTTCCCCGGACTGGCGGGGGGGAAGGGAGACC. Translated: CSSPDWRGGRET. The full CDR3 sequence reads CSSPDWRGGRETQYF.

Concerning this clone itself: With the read ending 3 residues before the CDR3 end, the germline J gene is used to fill in that end. The genes are TRBV10-2 and TRBJ2-7; TRBD2 aligns across 7 bases. V gave up 7 bases and J gave up 2 bases; unmatched junction bases: 5. The CDR3 has 13 residues. Germline CDR1 and CDR2: WSHSY and SAAADI. The CDR3 protein is CASNSRGTYEQYF. The sequenced part of the CDR3 DNA is TGCGCCAGCAATTCGCGGGGGACCTACGAG.

About this clone: Read coverage stops 3 residues before the CDR3 terminus; the germline J gene supplies the remainder. The chain recombines TRBV6-1 with TRBJ2-2, with D possibly matching TRBD2 (6 bases). The CDR3 is 14 amino acids. V lost 0 bases and J lost 7, with 9 bases in between. CDR1 is MNHNS, CDR2 SASEGT, per germline. The CDR3 loop reads CASSEASGVGELFF. The sequenced part of the CDR3 DNA is TGTGCCAGCAGTGAAGCTTCGGGGGTCGGGGAG.

About this clone: The read terminates 3 residues before the CDR3 end, so the remaining end is supplied by the germline J gene. V and J are TRBV10-1 and TRBJ1-2; 7 bases are shared with TRBD1. The CDR3 has 14 amino acids. Germline lookup yields CDR1 WNHNN and CDR2 SYGVQD (reference sequence). The CDR3 bases that were read are TGCGCCAGCAGCGATGGACAGGCGCCGGGGTTC. The encoded protein is CASSDGQAPGF. The full CDR3 protein is CASSDGQAPGFYTF.

Points on this clone: The read terminates 3 residues before the CDR3 end, so the remaining end is supplied by the germline J gene. The chain has TRBV20-1 and TRBJ2-5, with a possible D match to TRBD1 (6 bases). Germline V lookup: CDR1 DFQATT, CDR2 SNEGSKA (reference sequence). CDR3 length equals 14 residues. V lost 3 bases and J lost 1, with 12 bases in between. CDR3 loop: CSARGANGQETQYF. Partial CDR3 DNA: TGCAGTGCTAGGGGGGCGAACGGCCAAGAGACC.

Points on this clone: The read terminates 3 residues ahead of where the CDR3 ends, so the germline J gene completes it. The chain joins TRBV5-6 to TRBJ1-6, with no clear D. This CDR3 comprises 14 residues. Trimming pared 1 base from V and 5 bases from J, leaving 7 bases between. Germline CDR1 SGHDT, CDR2 YYEEEE. Partial CDR3 DNA: TGTGCCAGCAGCTTGTCGTCAGATAATTCACCC. It specifies CASSLSSDNSP. From start to end, the CDR3 is CASSLSSDNSPLHF.

In the case of this clone: Read sequence stops 3 residues before the CDR3 end, and the germline J gene provides the missing end. This rearrangement joins TRBV7-2 to TRBJ2-1, with 10 positions matching TRBD2. The junction had 1 base not matched to a gene; V was cut back by 2 bases and J by 3 bases. The germline V gene has CDR1 SGHTA and CDR2 FQGNSA. The CDR3 spans 15 residues. The chain's CDR3 is CASSLLAGVYNEQFF. The covered CDR3 bases are TGTGCCAGCAGCTTACTAGCGGGAGTCTACAATGAG.

A word on this clone: Sequencing ends 3 residues short of the CDR3 end; the germline J gene provides the rest. V and J are TRBV20-1 and TRBJ2-1; D may be TRBD2 (5 bases). Germline CDR1 is DFQATT and CDR2 is SNEGSKA (reference sequence). CDR3 length: 13 amino acids. Trimming left V 7 bases short and J 4 bases short, with 14 bases between. CDR3 sequence reads: CSGRGQVYNEQFF. CDR3 DNA, as far as it was read: TGCAGTGGTCGCGGGCAGGTTTACAATGAG.

The CDR3 sequence: CASSQQGSGNNEQFF. CDR3 DNA, as far as it was read: TGCGCCAGCAGTCAGCAGGGGAGCGGTAACAATGAG. The chain couples TRBV5-1 to TRBJ2-1; possibly TRBD1 for D (6 bases). The read stops 3 residues short of the end of the CDR3; the missing end is completed from the germline J gene. Between the trimmed V and J ends, which lost 5 bases and 5 bases, there was a span of 17 bases. This CDR3 is built from 15 residues. The V gene's germline CDR1 is SGHRS and CDR2 YFSETQ.

Points on this clone: The read finishes 3 residues shy of the CDR3 end, and the germline J gene is used to complete it. The chain carries TRBV28 and TRBJ1-2; 9 nucleotides match TRBD1. Trimming took 6 bases from V and 2 from J; bases not matched to a gene: 4. Germline values: CDR1 MDHEN, CDR2 SYDVKM. The CDR3 is 14 residues long. Partial CDR3 DNA: TGTGCCAGCAGCCTTGGACAGGGGAACTATGGC. It is translated as CASSLGQGNYG. The full-length CDR3 reads as CASSLGQGNYGYTF.

To note about this clone: The read ends 3 residues early relative to the CDR3; the germline J gene fills the gap. This chain connects TRBV5-1 to TRBJ1-6; 9 bases align to TRBD1. Germline lookup yields CDR1 SGHRS and CDR2 YFSETQ. The CDR3 sequence is 13 residues long. J lost 12 bases, V lost 4 bases, and 5 bases had no gene match. The DNA read from the CDR3 is TGCGCCAGCAGCCTGGGACAGGGAGAACCC. Its translation: CASSLGQGEP. The entire CDR3 protein reads CASSLGQGEPLHF.

Of note for this clone: Read sequence stops 3 residues before the CDR3 end, and the germline J gene provides the missing end. The rearrangement joins TRBV7-3 to TRBJ2-1, with D perhaps matching TRBD2 (6 bases). Germline V CDR1 and CDR2: SGHTA, FQGTGA. Trimming removed 0 bases at V and 8 bases at J, with 14 bases between. CDR3 length: 15 residues. CDR3 protein: CASSLTRDPEDEQFF. The sequenced part of the CDR3 DNA is TGTGCCAGCAGCTTAACGCGGGATCCGGAGGATGAG.

Note on this clone: The read ends 3 residues early relative to the CDR3; the germline J gene fills the gap. The gene calls are TRBV28 and TRBJ1-2, with 7 bases identical to TRBD1. This CDR3 comprises 12 residues. CDR1 and CDR2 from the germline V gene are MDHEN and SYDVKM. This CDR3 is CASTTRQGTYTF. The part of the CDR3 DNA that was read is TGTGCCAGCACTACTCGACAGGGTACC.

The CDR3 here is CASSPALLTGEGGYTF. The covered CDR3 bases are TGTGCCAGCAGTCCCGCCCTGTTGACAGGGGAGGGAGGC. This chain joins TRBV28 and TRBJ1-2, with 8 bases matching TRBD1. The CDR3 is cut off 3 residues early in the read; its end comes from the germline J gene. Germline CDR1 is MDHEN and CDR2 is SYDVKM. This CDR3 is built from 16 residues.

As regards this clone: The read is 3 residues too short to cover the CDR3 end, so that end is filled in from the germline J gene. The chain recombines TRBV20-1 with TRBJ1-6; no clear D gene. V was cut by 0 bases and J by 0 bases, with 6 bases left in between. The germline V gene has CDR1 DFQATT and CDR2 SNEGSKA (reference sequence). The CDR3 covers 15 residues. The CDR3 loop is CSARERHSYNSPLHF. CDR3 DNA, as far as it was read: TGCAGTGCTAGAGAGCGACACTCCTATAATTCACCC.

For this clone: The sequenced fragment ends 3 residues before the CDR3 boundary, so the rest is inferred from the germline J gene. This chain uses TRBV19 with TRBJ1-1; possible D gene TRBD1, 5 bases. V shed 5 bases and J shed 1 base, with 17 bases lying between them. The germline gives CDR1 LNHDA, CDR2 SQIVND (reference sequence). This CDR3 spans 16 amino acids. The DNA read from the CDR3 is TGTGCCAGTAGTCCCCCTAACAGGAGGGGGAACACTGAA. This sequence encodes CASSPPNRRGNTE. The full CDR3 protein is CASSPPNRRGNTEAFF.

CDR3 DNA, as far as it was read: TGTGCCAGCAGTACGGACAGTTTCGCTGAA. It yields the protein CASSTDSFAE. The full-length CDR3 reads as CASSTDSFAEAFF. V usage is TRBV6-4 and J usage is TRBJ1-1, with a weak D call TRBD1 (6 bases). The read gets to within 3 residues of the CDR3 end, and the germline J gene fills in the rest. V lost 5 bases to trimming and J lost 6 bases, with 13 bases between them. The CDR3 consists of 13 residues. In germline, CDR1 is MRHNA, CDR2 SNTAGT.

Regarding this clone: The CDR3 end is not reached by the read, which stops 3 residues before it; the germline J gene fills it in. The chain couples TRBV6-4 to TRBJ2-5, with 10 positions matching TRBD2. This CDR3 is 16 amino acids long. Germline CDR1 is MRHNA and CDR2 is SNTAGT. J gave up 2 bases and V 5 bases, and 8 bases lay outside the gene matches. CDR3 region: CASSPSGGAGQETQYF. CDR3 DNA (partial): TGTGCCAGCAGTCCAAGCGGGGGGGCCGGGCAAGAGACC.